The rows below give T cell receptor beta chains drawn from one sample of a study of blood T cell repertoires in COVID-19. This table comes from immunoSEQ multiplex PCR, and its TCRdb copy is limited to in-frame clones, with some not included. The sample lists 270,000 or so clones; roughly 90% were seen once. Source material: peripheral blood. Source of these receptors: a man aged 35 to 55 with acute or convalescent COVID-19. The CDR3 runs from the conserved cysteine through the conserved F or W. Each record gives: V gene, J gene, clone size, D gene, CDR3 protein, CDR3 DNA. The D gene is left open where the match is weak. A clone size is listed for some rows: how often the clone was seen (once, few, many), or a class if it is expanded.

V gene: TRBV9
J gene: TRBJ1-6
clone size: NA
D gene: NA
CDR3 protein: CASSVRDFNSPLHF
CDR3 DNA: TGTGCCAGCAGCGTACGGGACTTTAATTCACCCCTCCACTTT

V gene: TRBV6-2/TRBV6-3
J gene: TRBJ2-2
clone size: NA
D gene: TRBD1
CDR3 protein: CASSYDWTGEVGELFF
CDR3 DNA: TGTGCCAGCAGTTACGATTGGACAGGGGAGGTCGGGGAGCTGTTTTTT

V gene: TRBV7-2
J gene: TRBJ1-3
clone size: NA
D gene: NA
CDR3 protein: CASSLAPSYSGNTIYF
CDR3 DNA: TGTGCCAGCAGCTTAGCCCCTTCTTACTCTGGAAACACCATATATTTT

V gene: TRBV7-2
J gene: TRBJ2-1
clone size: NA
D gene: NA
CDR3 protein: CASSLNRVENNEQFF
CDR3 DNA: TGTGCCAGCAGCTTAAACAGGGTAGAGAACAATGAGCAGTTCTTC

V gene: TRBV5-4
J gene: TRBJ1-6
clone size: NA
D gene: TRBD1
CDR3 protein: CASSLGTGTGLPPLHF
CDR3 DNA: TGTGCCAGCAGCCTTGGTACCGGGACAGGGCTTCCACCCCTCCACTTT

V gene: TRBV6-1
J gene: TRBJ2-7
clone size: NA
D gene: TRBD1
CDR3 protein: CASSEGPTGIPYEQYF
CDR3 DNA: TGTGCCAGCAGTGAAGGACCGACAGGGATCCCCTACGAGCAGTACTTC

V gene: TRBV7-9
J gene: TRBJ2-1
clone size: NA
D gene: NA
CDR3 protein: CASSLSATLTHEQFF
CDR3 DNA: TGTGCCAGCAGCTTAAGCGCCACCCTGACCCATGAGCAGTTCTTC

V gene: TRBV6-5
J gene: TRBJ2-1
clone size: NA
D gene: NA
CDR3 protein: CASSRGLLSYNEQFF
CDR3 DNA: TGTGCCAGCAGTAGAGGACTACTCTCCTACAATGAGCAGTTCTTC

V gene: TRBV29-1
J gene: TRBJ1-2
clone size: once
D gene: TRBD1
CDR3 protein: CSGSDRGGSGYTF
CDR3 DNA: TGCAGCGGATCGGACAGGGGGGGGTCTGGCTACACCTTC

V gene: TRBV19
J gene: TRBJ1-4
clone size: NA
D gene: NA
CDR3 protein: CASSIRAVITGTNEKLFF
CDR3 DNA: TGTGCCAGTAGTATCAGGGCAGTAATAACGGGAACTAATGAAAAACTGTTTTTT

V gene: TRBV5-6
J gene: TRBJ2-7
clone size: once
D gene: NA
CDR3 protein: CASTRVQTNYEQYF
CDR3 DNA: TGTGCCAGCACCCGGGTACAAACAAACTACGAGCAGTACTTC

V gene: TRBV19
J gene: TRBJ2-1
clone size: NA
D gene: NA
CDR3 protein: CASSMVSEGGGEQFF
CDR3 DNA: TGTGCCAGTAGTATGGTTTCGGAGGGAGGGGGAGAGCAGTTCTTC

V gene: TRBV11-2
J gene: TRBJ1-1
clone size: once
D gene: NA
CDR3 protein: CASSLLSGYTEAFF
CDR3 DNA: TGTGCCAGCAGCTTACTTTCCGGGTACACTGAAGCTTTCTTT

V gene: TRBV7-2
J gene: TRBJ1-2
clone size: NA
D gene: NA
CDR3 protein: CASTSMRGGGNGYTF
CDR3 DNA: TGTGCCAGCACCTCCATGAGGGGAGGGGGAAATGGCTACACCTTC

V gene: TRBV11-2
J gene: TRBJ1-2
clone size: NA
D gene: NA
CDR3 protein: CASSLDSGRPGYTF
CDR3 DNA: TGTGCCAGCAGCTTAGATTCAGGCAGACCCGGCTACACCTTC

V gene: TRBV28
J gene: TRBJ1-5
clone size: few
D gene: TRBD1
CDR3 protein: CASSPQGAPGNQPQHF
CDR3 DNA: TGTGCCAGCAGTCCACAGGGGGCCCCTGGCAATCAGCCCCAGCATTTT

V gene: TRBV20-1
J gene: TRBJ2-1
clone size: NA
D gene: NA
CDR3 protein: CSAYLGNEQFF
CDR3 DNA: TGCAGTGCTTACCTAGGTAATGAGCAGTTCTTC